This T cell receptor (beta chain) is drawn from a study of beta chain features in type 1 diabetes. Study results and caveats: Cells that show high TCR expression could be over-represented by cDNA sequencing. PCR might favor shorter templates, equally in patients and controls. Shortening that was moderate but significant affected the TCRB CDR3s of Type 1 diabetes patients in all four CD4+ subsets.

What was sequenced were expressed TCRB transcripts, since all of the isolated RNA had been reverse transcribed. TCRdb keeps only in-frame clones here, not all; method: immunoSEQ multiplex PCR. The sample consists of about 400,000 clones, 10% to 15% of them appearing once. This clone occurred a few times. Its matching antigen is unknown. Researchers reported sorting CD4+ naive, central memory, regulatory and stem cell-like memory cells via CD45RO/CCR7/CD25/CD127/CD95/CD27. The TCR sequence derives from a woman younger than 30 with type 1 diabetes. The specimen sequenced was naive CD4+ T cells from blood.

CDR3 nucleotides: TGTGCCAGCAGTCCGGGACAGGCAATAATAGAGACCCAGTACTTC. Its translation is CASSPGQAIIETQYF. The chain joins TRBV9 to TRBJ2-5; TRBD1 agrees at 8 bases. With 5 bases clipped from V and 4 bases from J, the junction kept 10 bases outside the gene matches. CDR1 is SGDLS and CDR2 is YYNGEE in the germline V gene. The CDR3 spans 15 residues.